One and the same sample provided the 26 T cell receptor beta chains below, sequenced in a study of regulatory T cells in long-lasting Graves disease (dated by TCRdb to the early 2020s). Taken with the paper, the label for time point translates to: newly diagnosed GD, antithyroid drugs for less than 3 months. For both TCR sequencing and RNA sequencing, RNA was extracted from PBMCs using TRIzol. Libraries came from multiplex PCR. Instrument on record: Illumina HiSeq 4000. To build TCR beta libraries, CDR3 regions were amplified by Arm-PCR using iRepertoire HTBI primers. TCRdb's own reprocessing of the public reads used fastp at Q25 and MiXCR and kept productive beta chains. CDR3 protein sequences are deduplicated, and each keeps its most common genes and DNA. The sample table holds 350,000 to 550,000 distinct CDR3 sequences, of which around 15% were seen once. The ten largest clones take up roughly 18% of the sample.

The same sample was also used in a study of T cells in Graves' hyperthyroidism and ophthalmopathy.

Source: peripheral blood mononuclear cells (PBMCs), taken at new diagnosis, from a patient treated with antithyroid drugs. The source is a woman between 50 and 59 years old with Graves disease. Donor details come from another sample of the same person, matched by shared clones.

This clonotype was seen ten or more times. V usage is TRBV5-1 and J usage is TRBJ1-2; 10 positions agree with TRBD1. Germline CDR1 and CDR2: SGHRS and YFSETQ. With 3 bases clipped from V and 7 bases from J, the junction kept 9 bases outside the gene matches. This CDR3 spans 15 amino acids. The CDR3 sequence: CASSSMTGGLFGYTF. The CDR3 DNA follows: TGCGCCAGCAGCTCCATGACAGGGGGCTTGTTTGGCTACACCTTC. Variable domain in full (rest from reference TRBV5-1 and TRBJ1-2): KAGVTQTPRYLIKTRGQQVTLSCSPISGHRSVSWYQQTPGQGLQFLFEYFSETQRNKGNFPGRFSGRQFSNSRSEMNVSTLELGDSALYLCASSSMTGGLFGYTFGSGTRLTVV.

This clonotype was observed at least ten times. The V gene is TRBV7-9, the J gene TRBJ2-5, with TRBD1 as a possible D gene (5 bases). Germline values: CDR1 SEHNR, CDR2 FQNEAQ (reference sequence). V was shortened by 0 bases and J by 5 bases, with 13 bases between the two germline ends. This CDR3 contains 15 residues. CDR3 amino acids: CASSLAGAKGETQYF. As DNA, the CDR3 is TGTGCCAGCAGCTTAGCCGGAGCGAAGGGGGAGACCCAGTACTTC. Full variable domain (rest looked up from reference TRBV7-9 and TRBJ2-5): DTGVSQNPRHKITKRGQNVTFRCDPISEHNRLYWYRQTLGQGPEFLTYFQNEAQLEKSRLLSDRFSAERPKGSFSTLEIQRTEQGDSAMYLCASSLAGAKGETQYFGPGTRLLVL.

This chain links TRBV19 with TRBJ2-5; no firm D call. CDR3 length equals 13 residues. V dropped 7 bases and J dropped 2 bases, with 11 bases sitting between them. Germline V gene lookup returns CDR1 LNHDA and CDR2 SQIVND (reference sequence). The CDR3 nucleotides are TGTGCCAGTAACCGCCAGCCGCAAGAGACCCAGTACTTC. Protein product: CASNRQPQETQYF.

The chain is built from TRBV20-1 and TRBJ2-4; unclear D gene. Germline lookup yields CDR1 DFQATT and CDR2 SNEGSKA (reference sequence). This CDR3 contains 16 residues. Between the trimmed V and J ends, which lost 1 base and 1 base, there was a span of 14 bases. The CDR3 loop reads CSARALRLLAKNIQYF. In nucleotides, the CDR3 is TGCAGTGCTAGAGCCCTCCGGTTGTTGGCCAAAAACATTCAGTACTTC.

At least ten counts were recorded for this clonotype. This chain joins TRBV27 and TRBJ1-2; D unresolved. The ends were cut back, 5 bases at V and 8 bases at J, with 15 bases in the middle. The germline gives CDR1 MNHEY, CDR2 SMNVEV (reference sequence). The CDR3 has 13 residues. The CDR3, as DNA: TGTGCCAGCAGTAGCGGGCGGACGGGGGGCTACACCTTC. It codes for CASSSGRTGGYTF.

Only a few counts were recorded for this clonotype. J is TRBJ2-2 and V is TRBV5-1; the D gene could be TRBD1 or TRBD2 (6 bases each). CDR3 length: 16 residues. In germline, CDR1 is SGHRS, CDR2 YFSETQ. The V end was cut by 1 base, the J end by 3 bases, with 13 bases between. The CDR3 coding sequence is TGCGCCAGCAGCTTGTACCGGGGGCAGGACACCGGGGAGCTGTTTTTT. Translated: CASSLYRGQDTGELFF. Full variable domain (rest looked up from reference TRBV5-1 and TRBJ2-2): KAGVTQTPRYLIKTRGQQVTLSCSPISGHRSVSWYQQTPGQGLQFLFEYFSETQRNKGNFPGRFSGRQFSNSRSEMNVSTLELGDSALYLCASSLYRGQDTGELFFGEGSRLTVL.

This clonotype was found many times. The gene calls are TRBV7-6 and TRBJ2-7, with 9 bases fitting TRBD1. The germline V gene encodes CDR1 SGHVS and CDR2 FNYEAQ. CDR3 length: 14 amino acids. The V and J ends lost 5 bases and 3 bases, in that order; junction bases with no gene match: 5. As DNA, the CDR3 is TGTGCCAGCAGCCAAGGACAGGGGCGCTACGAGCAGTACTTC. Translation gives CASSQGQGRYEQYF.

This clonotype has only a few counts. The gene calls are TRBV19 and TRBJ1-1, with D possibly TRBD1 on 5 matching bases. The CDR3 totals 14 residues. Trimming stripped 4 bases from V and 4 bases from J, with 13 bases between. CDR1 and CDR2 from the germline V gene are LNHDA and SQIVND (reference sequence). The CDR3 region is CASSKGPTGTEAFF. For the CDR3, the DNA is TGTGCCAGTAGTAAGGGACCCACGGGCACTGAAGCTTTCTTT.

V gene TRBV25-1 combines with J gene TRBJ1-2; D gene ambiguous. The V gene lost 5 bases and the J gene lost 8 bases, with 9 bases spanning the gap. In germline, CDR1 is MGHDK, CDR2 SYGVNS. This CDR3 contains 11 residues. CDR3 amino acids: CASSFTEGYTF. DNA of the CDR3: TGTGCCAGCAGTTTTACAGAAGGCTACACCTTC.

At least ten counts were recorded for this clonotype. This rearrangement joins TRBV3-1 to TRBJ2-3; 8 bases match TRBD2. Germline assignment: CDR1 LGHDT and CDR2 YNNKEL (reference sequence). V was clipped by 5 bases and J by 3 bases; unmatched bases: 7. The CDR3 runs 15 residues. In DNA form, the CDR3 reads TGTGCCAGCAGCACTCAGCGGGAGAGTACAGATACGCAGTATTTT. As protein: CASSTQRESTDTQYF.

This chain links TRBV18 with TRBJ2-1, with 9 bases matching TRBD1. The CDR3 has 14 residues. Trimming took 6 bases from V and 5 from J; bases not matched to a gene: 5. CDR1 is KGHSH, CDR2 LQKENI, per germline. CDR3 amino acids: CASSRDRVNNEQFF. The CDR3 DNA reads as TGTGCCAGCTCGCGGGACAGGGTGAACAATGAGCAGTTCTTC. Full variable domain (outside the CDR3, taken from reference TRBV18 and TRBJ2-1): NAGVMQNPRHLVRRRGQEARLRCSPMKGHSHVYWYRQLPEEGLKFMVYLQKENIIDESGMPKERFSAEFPKEGPSILRIQQVVRGDSAAYFCASSRDRVNNEQFFGPGTRLTVL.

This clonotype came up many times. The chain couples TRBV6-1 to TRBJ2-2, with 7 bases matching TRBD1. This CDR3 has 14 residues. Germline trimming cut 3 bases from V and 4 bases from J; bases unmatched to any gene: 2. Germline V gives CDR1 MNHNS, CDR2 SASEGT. In DNA, the CDR3 is TGTGCCAGCAGTGACTGGGACAGCACCGGGGAGCTGTTTTTT. This translates into CASSDWDSTGELFF.

This clonotype was observed a handful of times. This chain uses TRBV9 with TRBJ2-1; the match to TRBD2 covers 8 bases. From germline, CDR1 is SGDLS and CDR2 YYNGEE. The J segment lost 3 bases and the V segment lost 2 bases, leaving 4 bases of the junction unmatched. The CDR3 is 15 amino acids. In DNA, the CDR3 is TGTGCCAGCAGCGTTACTAGCGGAGACTACAATGAGCAGTTCTTC. This encodes CASSVTSGDYNEQFF.

This clonotype showed up many times. The chain couples TRBV12-3 or TRBV12-4 to TRBJ2-3; D is perhaps TRBD1 (5 bases). CDR3 size: 14 residues. Deletions cut 6 bases from V and 6 bases from J, with 16 bases between. The CDR3 sequence is CASRPTGSRDTQYF. In DNA, the CDR3 is TGTGCCAGCAGGCCAACAGGCTCGCGGGATACGCAGTATTTT.

V and J are TRBV2 and TRBJ2-7, with D perhaps TRBD1 or TRBD2 (6 bases each). CDR1 and CDR2 from the germline V gene are SNHLY and FYNNEI. This CDR3 spans 16 amino acids. Trimming cost V 6 bases and J 0 bases, with 18 bases left between them. In DNA form, the CDR3 reads TGTGCCAGCAGCCCCCAGGGGCTGGGGGGCTCCTACGAGCAGTACTTC. Translation: CASSPQGLGGSYEQYF.

Ten or more counts support this clonotype. The gene calls are TRBV30 and TRBJ1-5; a possible D gene is TRBD1 (5 bases). V lost 2 bases and J lost 6, with 20 bases in between. The length of the CDR3 is 16 residues. CDR1 is GTSNPN and CDR2 is SVGIG in the germline V gene (reference sequence). For the CDR3, the DNA is TGTGCCTGGAGTCAGGGATTGGTTTCCGGAGGTCAGCCCCAGCATTTT. It specifies CAWSQGLVSGGQPQHF.

There are many counts of this clonotype. The CDR3 DNA follows: TGTGCCAGCAGCCTGGGGACAGTTACGCCCTACGAGCAGTACTTC. The encoded protein is CASSLGTVTPYEQYF. The chain employs TRBV7-9 and TRBJ2-7, with 7 bases identical to TRBD1. V shed 5 bases and J 2 bases; nucleotides not matched to a gene: 9. The CDR3 is 15 residues long. Germline CDR1 SEHNR, CDR2 FQNEAQ (reference sequence).

The chain couples TRBV5-6 to TRBJ1-2; 7 positions match TRBD1. CDR3 length equals 15 residues. The V and J ends lost 4 bases and 4 bases, in that order; junction bases with no gene match: 10. From germline, CDR1 is SGHDT and CDR2 YYEEEE. CDR3 sequence: CASSGTGEPSYGYTF. In nucleotides, the CDR3 is TGTGCCAGCAGCGGAACAGGGGAGCCGAGCTATGGCTACACCTTC.

This clonotype showed up just a few times. The chain has TRBV6-4 and TRBJ2-1, with 13 bases aligning to TRBD2. J lost 0 bases, V lost 8 bases, and 16 bases had no gene match. The CDR3 has 20 residues. In germline, CDR1 is MRHNA, CDR2 SNTAGT. CDR3 bases: TGTGCCAGCCACCCAAAGACTAGCGGGAGGTCATCAAGCTCCTACAATGAGCAGTTCTTC. It is translated as CASHPKTSGRSSSSYNEQFF.

In its sample, this clonotype was seen many times. The gene calls are TRBV10-1 and TRBJ1-2; unclear D gene. Trimming removed 0 bases at V and 4 bases at J, with 6 bases between. This CDR3 has 13 amino acids. The germline V gene encodes CDR1 WNHNN and CDR2 SYGVQD (reference sequence). The CDR3 sequence is CASSESGSYGYTF. The CDR3 nucleotides read TGCGCCAGCAGTGAGTCGGGGAGCTATGGCTACACCTTC.

This clonotype was counted many times. V gene TRBV12-3 or TRBV12-4 combines with J gene TRBJ1-2, with unresolved D. Trimming pared 6 bases from V and 0 bases from J, leaving 14 bases between. The CDR3 consists of 15 residues. The chain's CDR3 is CASSDLDRANYGYTF. CDR3 nucleotides: TGTGCCAGCAGCGACCTCGATCGCGCTAACTATGGCTACACCTTC.

This clonotype was seen ten or more times. The rearrangement joins TRBV27 to TRBJ1-3; D is uncertain. Trimming removed 5 bases from V and 0 bases from J, with 11 bases in between. The germline gives CDR1 MNHEY, CDR2 SMNVEV (reference sequence). This CDR3 is 15 amino acids long. CDR3 sequence (DNA): TGTGCCAGCAGTCTTACATCAAGCTCTGGAAACACCATATATTTT. This translates into CASSLTSSSGNTIYF.

The chain has TRBV20-1 and TRBJ2-7, with 13 nucleotides matching TRBD2. This CDR3 has 13 residues. The V segment lost 5 bases and the J segment 6 bases; nucleotides outside the gene matches: 4. CDR1 and CDR2 from the germline V gene are DFQATT and SNEGSKA (reference sequence). In nucleotides, the CDR3 is TGCAGTGCTCGACTAGCGGGAGGTTTCGAGCAGTACTTC. It codes for CSARLAGGFEQYF.

This clonotype turned up a few times. A much larger clone differs by one base, so this may be a read error. The V call is TRBV3-1, the J call TRBJ1-1; TRBD1 might be the D (6 bases). This CDR3 is 16 amino acids long. Germline CDR1 reads LGHDT; CDR2 reads YNNKEL (reference sequence). For the CDR3, the DNA is TGTGCCAGCAGCCAAGTCGGGGGCGGCGGTGACACTGAATCTTTCTTT. It yields the protein CASSQVGGGGDTESFF.

This clonotype was seen a handful of times. This rearrangement joins TRBV6-1 to TRBJ2-4; the D call may be TRBD1 or TRBD2 (5 bases each). Germline lookup yields CDR1 MNHNS and CDR2 SASEGT. With 8 bases removed from V and 4 bases from J, the gap between germline ends came to 15 bases. The CDR3 has 14 amino acids. The CDR3 is CASLGTEGKNIQYF. CDR3 sequence (DNA): TGTGCCAGCTTGGGGACGGAAGGAAAAAACATTCAGTACTTC.

Comment on this clonotype: One base away lies a much larger clone, so this may be a sequencing read error. V is TRBV30 and J is TRBJ2-1; perhaps D is TRBD1 or TRBD2 (5 bases each). The J call is in doubt because the DNA end fits TRBJ2-5 better. CDR3 length equals 12 residues. Per the germline V gene, CDR1 is GTSNPN and CDR2 is SVGIG (reference sequence). This chain's CDR3 is CALRGARETQYF. CDR3 sequence (DNA): TGTGCCTTGAGGGGAGCCCGAGAGACCCAGTACTTC.